One T cell receptor (beta chain) is described in this entry. This sample stems from a study of blood T cell repertoires in COVID-19. The overall study: Collection of acute and convalescent COVID-19 samples took place in the United States, Italy and Spain. Sample material is recorded as cDNA or gDNA derived from T cells, B-cell-depleted T cells, or PBMCs.

Produced via immunoSEQ multiplex PCR; TCRdb's table is partial and in-frame only. The sample includes under 300,000 clones, around 83% of them seen just once. V lost 1 base, J lost 4 bases, and 6 bases stayed unmatched. CDR1 and CDR2 from the germline V gene are LGHDT and YNNKEL (reference sequence). The CDR3 loop spans 15 amino acids. The source is a young woman with acute or convalescent COVID-19. The genes are TRBV3-1 (or the pseudogene TRBV3-2) and TRBJ1-2; 7 nucleotides match TRBD1. Sequenced input: peripheral blood. DNA of the CDR3: TGTGCCAGCAGCCAAGGGGACAGACAACCCTATGGCTACACCTTC. Amino acid sequence: CASSQGDRQPYGYTF.